The 11 T cell receptor beta chains below all came from one sample that was sequenced in a study of blood T cell repertoires in COVID-19. Libraries were prepared by immunoSEQ multiplex PCR; TCRdb keeps only in-frame clonotypes and omits some of them. Among roughly 250,000 clones, around nine tenths were seen once, and the ten largest hold under 2%. The specimen sequenced was PBMCs or T cells enriched from blood (not recorded which). These receptors were obtained from a woman aged 50 to 60 who had recovered from COVID-19.

This chain uses TRBV27 with TRBJ1-5, with a tentative D call TRBD1 (6 bases). The CDR3 covers 15 residues. Germline V gene sequence: CDR1 MNHEY, CDR2 SMNVEV (reference sequence). The V end was cut by 6 bases, the J end by 6 bases, with 18 bases between. The CDR3 DNA follows: TGTGCCAGCAGCCCCATTGGGGGCTTAGGTCAGCCCCAGCATTTT. Its protein is CASSPIGGLGQPQHF.

This clone has only one observation. CDR3 sequence (DNA): TGTGCCAGTAGTAGCCAGGGCGCCACTGAAGCTTTCTTT. It yields the protein CASSSQGATEAFF. The chain has TRBV19 and TRBJ1-1; maybe TRBD1 (5 bases). This CDR3 has 13 residues. Germline V lookup: CDR1 LNHDA, CDR2 SQIVND (reference sequence). Trimming left V 4 bases short and J 4 bases short, with 10 bases between.

This chain links TRBV5-1 with TRBJ2-7; TRBD1 is a possible D gene (6 bases). The germline V gene has CDR1 SGHRS and CDR2 YFSETQ. The V end was cut by 0 bases, the J end by 6 bases, with 16 bases between. The CDR3 covers 15 residues. The CDR3 is CASSLDPNQGREQYF. In DNA form, the CDR3 reads TGCGCCAGCAGCTTGGACCCCAATCAGGGGCGCGAGCAGTACTTC.

DNA for the CDR3: TGTGCCAGCTCACCCCAGGGGGCCGATCAGCCCCAGCATTTT. It yields the protein CASSPQGADQPQHF. V usage is TRBV18 and J usage is TRBJ1-5; 8 bases are shared with TRBD1. The CDR3 has 14 amino acids. V was pared by 3 bases and J by 5 bases, with 3 bases of the junction left unmatched. The germline gives CDR1 KGHSH, CDR2 LQKENI.

J is TRBJ2-7 and V is TRBV19, with D possibly matching TRBD2 (6 bases). Trimming removed 2 bases at V and 3 bases at J, with 8 bases between. The CDR3 totals 13 residues. The germline CDR1 and CDR2 sequences are LNHDA and SQIVND (reference sequence). The CDR3 sequence is CASSIREYYEQYF. CDR3 sequence (DNA): TGTGCCAGTAGTATACGGGAGTACTACGAGCAGTACTTC. Complete variable domain (other parts from reference TRBV19 and TRBJ2-7): DGGITQSPKYLFRKEGQNVTLSCEQNLNHDAMYWYRQDPGQGLRLIYYSQIVNDFQKGDIAEGYSVSREKKESFPLTVTSAQKNPTAFYLCASSIREYYEQYFGPGTRLTVT.

V gene TRBV6-2 or TRBV6-3 combines with J gene TRBJ2-1; TRBD2 matches 7 bases. Germline trimming cut 0 bases from V and 11 bases from J; bases unmatched to any gene: 4. This CDR3 has 13 residues. From germline, CDR1 is MNHEY and CDR2 SVGEGT. CDR3: CASSYSEREQQFF. CDR3 DNA: TGTGCCAGCAGTTACTCCGAGCGGGAACAGCAGTTCTTC.

This clone came up once. The chain links TRBV5-4 to TRBJ2-2; 8 bases align to TRBD1. V was clipped by 9 bases and J by 7 bases; unmatched bases: 8. The CDR3 consists of 13 residues. The germline V gene has CDR1 SGHNT and CDR2 YYREEE (reference sequence). The CDR3 here is CATQGAWGGELFF. DNA for the CDR3: TGTGCCACGCAGGGGGCGTGGGGCGGGGAGCTGTTTTTT.

The genes are TRBV11-3 and TRBJ2-1; D unclear. V was cut by 3 bases and J by 6 bases, with 9 bases left in between. CDR1 is SGHNT, CDR2 YENEEA, per germline. This CDR3 region has 13 residues. The CDR3 coding sequence is TGTGCCAGCAGCTTTGGTGAGGTCAATGAGCAGTTCTTC. Protein product: CASSFGEVNEQFF.

The J gene is TRBJ2-1, the V gene TRBV28, with D perhaps TRBD2 (6 bases). Germline CDR1 MDHEN, CDR2 SYDVKM. The CDR3 contains 16 residues. V was trimmed by 2 bases and J by 0 bases, leaving 11 bases between them. Here the CDR3 DNA reads TGTGCCAGCAGTTTAGGTCGGGGGAGCTCCTACAATGAGCAGTTCTTC. Translation gives CASSLGRGSSYNEQFF.

This clone was seen once. The chain has TRBV28 and TRBJ2-3, with 8 bases fitting TRBD1. Germline V gene lookup returns CDR1 MDHEN and CDR2 SYDVKM. V gave up 3 bases and J gave up 5 bases; unmatched junction bases: 4. CDR3 size: 14 residues. DNA for the CDR3: TGTGCCAGCAGTTTCAGGGGGCAGGGAGATACGCAGTATTTT. This codes for CASSFRGQGDTQYF.

The chain links TRBV5-8 to TRBJ1-5; D uncertain. Trimming shortened V by 3 bases and J by 7 bases, and 20 bases separated the two germline ends. The germline V gene has CDR1 SGHTS and CDR2 YDEGEE. The CDR3 length is 16 residues. The CDR3 loop reads CASSWEDHRLGQPQHF. The CDR3 region has the DNA TGTGCCAGCAGCTGGGAGGACCACCGCCTAGGGCAGCCCCAGCATTTT.